These 12 T cell receptor beta chains came from one sample sequenced in a study of monozygotic twins with inflammatory bowel disease (dated by TCRdb to between 2018 and 2021). Library preparation was by 5' RACE. For sequencing, an Illumina HiSeq 2500 was employed. Each entry corresponds to one CDR3 protein sequence from reads that TCRdb reprocessed, and DNA is not given. The table of this sample itemizes more than 300,000 distinct CDR3 sequences. The top ten hold 2.6% of the sample. Sequencing was done on a sample of blood. The source is a human donor with ulcerative colitis or Crohn's disease, or a healthy co-twin of an affected twin (not recorded which).

CDR3: CASRLNANTGELFF. The V call is TRBV19, the J call TRBJ2-2. CDR3 length: 14 residues. Germline loops: CDR1 LNHDA, CDR2 SQIVND (reference sequence).

The chain combines TRBV7-6 with TRBJ2-1; checking the TCRdb D call of TRBD2 is not possible without DNA. Germline assignment: CDR1 SGHVS and CDR2 FNYEAQ. The length of the CDR3 is 15 residues. The CDR3 is CASSLEVSGADEQFF.

The chain joins TRBV4-3 to TRBJ2-5. This CDR3 contains 16 residues. Germline CDR1 LGHNA, CDR2 YSLEER. This CDR3 reads CASSQDSTSTGETQYF.

The V gene is TRBV4-1, the J gene TRBJ2-1; TCRdb proposes TRBD2, but this gene call is untestable without DNA. The CDR3 length is 13 residues. CDR1 and CDR2 (germline): MGHRA, YSYEKL. This CDR3 is CASSFLAYNEQFF.

The chain has TRBV9 and TRBJ2-7. From germline, CDR1 is SGDLS and CDR2 YYNGEE. The CDR3 is 16 amino acids. CDR3 region: CASSVGSGIDSYEQYF.

The V call is TRBV19, the J call TRBJ2-3; lacking DNA, the TRBD2 call made by TCRdb goes unchecked. Germline CDR1 and CDR2: LNHDA and SQIVND (reference sequence). CDR3 length: 18 amino acids. The CDR3 is CASSTRSGATFGGDTQYF.

The chain recombines TRBV4-3 with TRBJ2-3; with no DNA, the TCRdb D assignment of TRBD2 cannot be verified. CDR1 and CDR2 from the germline V gene are LGHNA and YSLEER. CDR3 size: 16 residues. CDR3 loop: CASSPISGPSTDTQYF.

This chain connects TRBV5-1 to TRBJ2-3; TCRdb calls TRBD2, which cannot be checked without DNA. This CDR3 has 14 residues. CDR1 is SGHRS and CDR2 is YFSETQ in the germline V gene. The CDR3 loop reads CASRSAGNPDTQYF.

The rearrangement links TRBV12-3 or TRBV12-4 to TRBJ2-3; TCRdb designates TRBD1, a call that cannot be tested without DNA. The CDR3 is 14 residues long. The CDR3 is CASSGAFWDGTQYF.

The rearrangement links TRBV6-1 to TRBJ1-1; there is no DNA to check the TCRdb D call of TRBD1. CDR1 is MNHNS and CDR2 is SASEGT in the germline V gene. This CDR3 is 17 amino acids long. The CDR3 is CASSQTRQGLWNTEAFF.

The chain recombines TRBV20-1 with TRBJ1-1; TCRdb gives TRBD1 as the D gene, but with no DNA this cannot be confirmed. The CDR3 sequence is 15 residues long. Germline CDR1 is DFQATT and CDR2 is SNEGSKA (reference sequence). CDR3 protein: CSARNRDIGNTEAFF.

The CDR3 here is CASSLAPGDLYEQYF. V and J are TRBV7-3 and TRBJ2-7; TCRdb proposes TRBD1, but this gene call is untestable without DNA. CDR3 length equals 15 residues. CDR1 and CDR2 (germline): SGHTA, FQGTGA.